Reported below is one TCR beta chain. Its antigen is not known. The PCR contained 60 Vbeta and 13 Jbeta primers. Using immunoSEQ multiplex PCR, the repertoire was profiled, and TCRdb retains in-frame clones only, with some absent. The sample lists about 150,000 clones, around 65% occurring once. These data come from a study of cytomegalovirus exposure and HLA in healthy donors. Whole-study results and caveats: When a later analysis compared HLA-associated TCR beta chains with equally common others, the HLA-associated chains turned out to be more clonally expanded and to have lower generation probabilities. In a later analysis, CMV-associated beta chains were mostly HLA-associated, it appeared. In a later analysis, V- and J-gene trimming of beta chains associated with a DCLRE1C missense variant, replicated independently.

This CDR3 is built from 14 residues. The germline V gene encodes CDR1 SNHLY and CDR2 FYNNEI. V lost 7 bases to trimming and J lost 1 base, with 11 bases between them. The sequence was obtained from an older woman in good health and CMV-seronegative. The source material was PBMCs. The gene calls are TRBV2 and TRBJ1-5, with D unresolved. For the CDR3, the DNA is TGTGCCAGCACCAGACCGGGGAGCAATCAGCCCCAGCATTTT. Amino acids: CASTRPGSNQPQHF.